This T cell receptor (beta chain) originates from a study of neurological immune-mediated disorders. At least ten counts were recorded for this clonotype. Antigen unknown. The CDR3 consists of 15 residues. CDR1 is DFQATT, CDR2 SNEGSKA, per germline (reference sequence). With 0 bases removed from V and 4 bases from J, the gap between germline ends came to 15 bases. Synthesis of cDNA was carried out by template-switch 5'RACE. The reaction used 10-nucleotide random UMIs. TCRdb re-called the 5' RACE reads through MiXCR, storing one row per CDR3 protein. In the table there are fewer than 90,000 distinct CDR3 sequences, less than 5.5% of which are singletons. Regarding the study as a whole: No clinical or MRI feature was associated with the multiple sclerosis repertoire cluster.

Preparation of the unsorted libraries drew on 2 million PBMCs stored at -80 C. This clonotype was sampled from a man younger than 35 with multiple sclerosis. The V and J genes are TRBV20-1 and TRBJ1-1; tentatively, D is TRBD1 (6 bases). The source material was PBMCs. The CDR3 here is CSARDRQGSGTEAFF. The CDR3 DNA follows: TGCAGTGCTAGAGATCGGCAGGGGTCGGGCACTGAAGCTTTCTTT.